This passage covers 24 T cell receptor beta chains from one sample sequenced in a study of blood T cell repertoires in COVID-19. Profiling relied on immunoSEQ multiplex PCR, and the TCRdb table lists in-frame clones only, not all of them. This table holds roughly 190,000 clones, about nine tenths found once. Sequenced: peripheral blood. Receptors were obtained from a middle-aged man with acute or convalescent COVID-19.

The chain couples TRBV14 to TRBJ2-2, with D uncertain. CDR3 size: 14 residues. Trimming cost V 0 bases and J 6 bases, with 8 bases left between them. Per germline, CDR1 SGHDN and CDR2 FVKESK. CDR3 nucleotides: TGTGCCAGCAGCCAAGACCGGTACGCCGGGGAGCTGTTTTTT. Encoded protein: CASSQDRYAGELFF. Full variable domain (missing parts from reference TRBV14 and TRBJ2-2): EAGVTQFPSHSVIEKGQTVTLRCDPISGHDNLYWYRRVMGKEIKFLLHFVKESKQDESGMPNNRFLAERTGGTYSTLKVQPAELEDSGVYFCASSQDRYAGELFFGEGSRLTVL.

This sequence joins TRBV24-1 and TRBJ2-2, with a tentative D call TRBD2 (6 bases). Germline loops: CDR1 KGHDR, CDR2 SFDVKD. The CDR3 extends over 14 amino acids. Between the trimmed V and J ends, which lost 3 bases and 5 bases, there was a span of 9 bases. CDR3 sequence reads: CATSDGEVTGELFF. The CDR3 DNA sequence: TGTGCCACCAGTGATGGGGAGGTTACCGGGGAGCTGTTTTTT.

V gene TRBV5-1 combines with J gene TRBJ2-2, with TRBD2 matching 8 bases. Germline lookup yields CDR1 SGHRS and CDR2 YFSETQ. The CDR3 has 17 residues. The V and J ends lost 1 base and 2 bases, in that order; junction bases with no gene match: 7. CDR3 loop: CASSLLGLDSNTGELFF. The CDR3 coding sequence is TGCGCCAGCAGCTTGTTGGGACTAGATAGTAACACCGGGGAGCTGTTTTTT. Using reference TRBV5-1 and TRBJ2-2 for the parts outside the CDR3, the full variable domain is KAGVTQTPRYLIKTRGQQVTLSCSPISGHRSVSWYQQTPGQGLQFLFEYFSETQRNKGNFPGRFSGRQFSNSRSEMNVSTLELGDSALYLCASSLLGLDSNTGELFFGEGSRLTVL.

The chain employs TRBV27 and TRBJ2-7; 9 nucleotides agree with TRBD2. The J segment lost 12 bases and the V segment lost 5 bases, leaving 17 bases of the junction unmatched. Germline V lookup: CDR1 MNHEY, CDR2 SMNVEV (reference sequence). The length of the CDR3 is 15 residues. DNA for the CDR3: TGTGCCAGCAGTGCCCGTGGAGCGGGAGGTTCCCTGGGGTACTTC. Translation: CASSARGAGGSLGYF.

The chain is built from TRBV4-1 and TRBJ2-1, with 8 bases matching TRBD1. This CDR3 is 17 amino acids long. The germline CDR1 and CDR2 sequences are MGHRA and YSYEKL. V was pared by 2 bases and J by 6 bases, with 12 bases of the junction left unmatched. CDR3 loop: CASSQRLLGQGPNEQFF. The DNA for the CDR3 is TGCGCCAGCAGCCAAAGACTGTTAGGACAGGGACCCAATGAGCAGTTCTTC.

This chain links TRBV12-3 or TRBV12-4 with TRBJ1-2; no firm D call. The V gene lost 3 bases and the J gene lost 2 bases, with 4 bases spanning the gap. The CDR3 covers 12 residues. Here the CDR3 reads CASSFQNYGYTF. The CDR3 DNA reads as TGTGCCAGCAGTTTCCAGAACTATGGCTACACCTTC.

V is TRBV7-6 and J is TRBJ2-7; a weak D match, TRBD1 (5 bases). The germline CDR1 and CDR2 sequences are SGHVS and FNYEAQ. CDR3 length: 18 residues. The V and J ends lost 2 bases and 2 bases respectively, with 22 bases between them. CDR3 bases: TGTGCCAGCAGCTTAAAAATCCCCAGTGCAGGGTCCACCTACGAGCAGTACTTC. This translates into CASSLKIPSAGSTYEQYF.

This chain connects TRBV28 to TRBJ2-3; D unresolved. The CDR3 extends over 14 amino acids. Trimming left V 6 bases short and J 1 base short, with 11 bases between. Germline CDR1 and CDR2: MDHEN and SYDVKM. As DNA, the CDR3 is TGTGCCAGCAGGTATCAGGCAGGCACAGATACGCAGTATTTT. This gives the protein CASRYQAGTDTQYF.

The chain recombines TRBV20-1 with TRBJ2-7; the D is unclear. V was trimmed by 5 bases and J by 3 bases, leaving 8 bases between them. Germline CDR1 DFQATT, CDR2 SNEGSKA (reference sequence). CDR3 length equals 11 residues. CDR3 sequence: CSAFGDYEQYV. CDR3 DNA: TGCAGTGCTTTCGGAGACTACGAGCAGTACGTC.

This chain links TRBV2 with TRBJ1-6; TRBD1 agrees at 12 bases. The CDR3 has 14 residues. Looked up from germline, CDR1 is SNHLY and CDR2 is FYNNEI. The ends lost 4 bases at V and 10 bases at J; junction bases unmatched: 2. CDR3 nucleotides: TGTGCCAGCAGTGCGGGACAGGGGGCATCACCCCTCCACTTT. It encodes CASSAGQGASPLHF.

The rearrangement uses TRBV5-1 and TRBJ2-1; D perhaps matches TRBD1 (5 bases). CDR3 length: 15 amino acids. CDR1 and CDR2 from the germline V gene are SGHRS and YFSETQ. Trimming took 0 bases from V and 15 from J, leaving 22 bases between them. CDR3 residues: CASSLGDSPRHARFF. CDR3 DNA: TGCGCCAGCAGCTTGGGCGACAGCCCGAGGCATGCGAGGTTCTTC.

The chain recombines TRBV3-1 (or the pseudogene TRBV3-2) with TRBJ1-2; D may be TRBD1 (6 bases). Germline V lookup: CDR1 LGHDT, CDR2 YNNKEL (reference sequence). V lost 3 bases and J 5 bases, leaving 13 bases between the germline ends. This CDR3 has 14 amino acids. The CDR3 DNA reads TGTGCCAGCAGCCAGGCGGACAGTTCGTATGGCTACACCTTC. It yields the protein CASSQADSSYGYTF.

V is TRBV6-1 and J is TRBJ1-2; 7 positions agree with TRBD1. Per germline, CDR1 MNHNS and CDR2 SASEGT. The CDR3 runs to 15 residues. Trimming at V came to 0 bases and at J to 3 bases, leaving 4 bases not matched to a gene. CDR3 bases: TGTGCCAGCAGTGAAGCCACAGGGGCTTACTATGGCTACACCTTC. Translation: CASSEATGAYYGYTF.

The genes are TRBV6-6 and TRBJ2-5, with 10 bases that match TRBD1. The CDR3 consists of 15 residues. From germline, CDR1 is MNHNY and CDR2 SVGAGI (reference sequence). V was clipped by 6 bases and J by 1 base; unmatched bases: 5. CDR3 protein: CASRGQGVGQETQYF. CDR3 coding DNA: TGTGCCAGCAGAGGACAGGGGGTTGGCCAAGAGACCCAGTACTTC.

The chain combines TRBV6-5 with TRBJ1-5; TRBD1 is a possible D gene (6 bases). Germline V CDR1 and CDR2: MNHEY, SVGAGI. This CDR3 region has 14 residues. V dropped 8 bases and J dropped 4 bases, with 15 bases sitting between them. As DNA, the CDR3 is TGTGCCAGCGCCCGGACACAGGGTAATCAGCCCCAGCATTTT. Its translation is CASARTQGNQPQHF.

This chain links TRBV2 with TRBJ1-5; a possible D gene is TRBD1 (6 bases). The CDR3 is 13 amino acids. V lost 6 bases and J lost 4, with 10 bases in between. The V gene's germline CDR1 is SNHLY and CDR2 FYNNEI. This CDR3 reads CASSDDRNQPQHF. The CDR3, as DNA: TGTGCCAGCAGCGATGACAGGAATCAGCCCCAGCATTTT.

The gene calls are TRBV19 and TRBJ2-1, with 12 positions matching TRBD2. This CDR3 spans 15 amino acids. The ends lost 3 bases at V and 9 bases at J; junction bases unmatched: 6. The germline CDR1 and CDR2 sequences are LNHDA and SQIVND (reference sequence). This CDR3 reads CASSMYLAGGGEQFF. The CDR3 nucleotides read TGTGCCAGTAGTATGTACCTAGCGGGAGGGGGTGAGCAGTTCTTC.

This chain connects TRBV12-3 or TRBV12-4 to TRBJ1-6, with D unresolved. The CDR3 extends over 12 amino acids. V lost 6 bases to trimming and J lost 10 bases, with 10 bases between them. CDR3 nucleotides: TGTGCCAGCAGCGGGAACGGGTCACCCCTCCACTTT. This sequence encodes CASSGNGSPLHF.

V usage is TRBV7-9 and J usage is TRBJ2-2; weak D call: TRBD2 (6 bases). CDR1 is SEHNR and CDR2 is FQNEAQ in the germline V gene (reference sequence). Trimming cost V 5 bases and J 0 bases, with 10 bases left between them. The CDR3 is 15 residues long. The CDR3 loop reads CASSISGPNTGELFF. For the CDR3, the DNA is TGTGCCAGCAGCATTAGCGGACCGAACACCGGGGAGCTGTTTTTT.

The chain employs TRBV19 and TRBJ2-5; TRBD1 agrees at 8 bases. The trim removed 9 bases at V and 5 bases at J, leaving 14 bases unmatched. CDR1 LNHDA and CDR2 SQIVND come from the germline V gene (reference sequence). The CDR3 is 15 residues long. In nucleotides, the CDR3 is TGTGCCAGCCAGAGACAGGGGCTAAAAGGGGAGACCCAGTACTTC. As protein: CASQRQGLKGETQYF.

A few counts support this clone. The chain carries TRBV7-2 and TRBJ2-2; D remains ambiguous. CDR3 length: 16 amino acids. Per the germline V gene, CDR1 is SGHTA and CDR2 is FQGNSA. Trimming stripped 1 base from V and 1 base from J, with 10 bases between. CDR3 nucleotide sequence: TGTGCCAGCAGCTTAGGCCGGGTTCAGAACACCGGGGAGCTGTTTTTT. It codes for CASSLGRVQNTGELFF.

The chain couples TRBV27 to TRBJ1-1; D ambiguous. In germline, CDR1 is MNHEY, CDR2 SMNVEV (reference sequence). The CDR3 is 13 residues long. The V gene lost 9 bases and the J gene lost 3 bases, with 14 bases spanning the gap. CDR3 amino acids: CASRTLEHTEAFF. CDR3 DNA sequence: TGTGCCAGTAGAACTCTCGAGCACACTGAAGCTTTCTTT.

The J gene is TRBJ1-2, the V gene TRBV19; 12 nucleotides agree with TRBD1. This CDR3 has 15 amino acids. With 9 bases clipped from V and 6 bases from J, the junction kept 11 bases outside the gene matches. Germline CDR1 LNHDA, CDR2 SQIVND (reference sequence). CDR3 in DNA: TGTGCCAGCCGAGGGACAGGGGGCTATAGCGATGGCTACACCTTC. Translation: CASRGTGGYSDGYTF.

CDR3 protein: CASSTPGYQETQYF. As DNA, the CDR3 is TGTGCCAGCAGCACCCCAGGGTACCAAGAGACCCAGTACTTC. The gene calls are TRBV5-8 and TRBJ2-5, with a possible D match to TRBD1 (5 bases). The germline gives CDR1 SGHTS, CDR2 YDEGEE. This CDR3 has 14 amino acids. Trimming cost V 4 bases and J 0 bases, with 10 bases left between them.